Below, 22 T cell receptor beta chains from the same sample are listed, as sequenced in a study of T-cell reconstitution after alpha-beta-depleted transplantation in children. TCRbeta library preparation incorporated unique molecular identifiers. From the PCR reads, TCRdb called clonotypes with MiXCR, one entry per CDR3 protein. The sample consists of about 400,000 distinct CDR3 sequences, 20% of them appearing once. The sequencing here drew on PBMCs from the stem cell graft donor, taken from the stem cell graft. These receptors originate from a human donor who donated a stem cell graft to a child with acute myeloid leukemia.

This chain uses TRBV30 with TRBJ2-7; D is ambiguous. V lost 0 bases and J 2 bases, leaving 17 bases between the germline ends. This CDR3 has 16 residues. The germline V gene has CDR1 GTSNPN and CDR2 SVGIG (reference sequence). The CDR3 DNA follows: TGTGCCTGGAGTGTATTCATCGGTCAGAGGACCTACGAGCAGTACTTC. Protein product: CAWSVFIGQRTYEQYF.

This clonotype was observed at least ten times. The V and J genes are TRBV2 and TRBJ2-1; TRBD2 agrees at 11 bases. The V gene's germline CDR1 is SNHLY and CDR2 FYNNEI. The CDR3 is made up of 19 amino acids. Trimming cost V 5 bases and J 0 bases; bases outside gene matches: 12. In nucleotides, the CDR3 is TGTGCCAGCAGTTCAAAGCGGGGGACTAGCGGACACTCCTACAATGAGCAGTTCTTC. The encoded protein is CASSSKRGTSGHSYNEQFF.

The genes are TRBV5-1 and TRBJ1-2, with a possible D match to TRBD1 (6 bases). Looked up from germline, CDR1 is SGHRS and CDR2 is YFSETQ. Trimming took 0 bases from V and 8 from J, leaving 14 bases between them. CDR3 length: 14 residues. CDR3 DNA: TGCGCCAGCAGCTTGGACGGGGGCGCGAAAGGCTACACCTTC. Translated: CASSLDGGAKGYTF.

The rearrangement links TRBV9 to TRBJ1-2, with a tentative D call TRBD1 (6 bases). CDR3 size: 13 residues. V was clipped by 3 bases and J by 4 bases, with 10 bases between them. Per the germline V gene, CDR1 is SGDLS and CDR2 is YYNGEE. The CDR3 here is CASSGDRLYGYTF. CDR3 bases: TGTGCCAGCAGCGGAGACAGGCTCTATGGCTACACCTTC.

This clonotype has a handful of counts. This chain uses TRBV18 with TRBJ2-2, with 7 positions matching TRBD1. Germline V gene sequence: CDR1 KGHSH, CDR2 LQKENI. This CDR3 contains 15 residues. The J segment lost 0 bases and the V segment lost 5 bases, leaving 3 bases of the junction unmatched. As DNA, the CDR3 is TGTGCCAGCTCAACAGGGGCAACGAACACCGGGGAGCTGTTTTTT. As protein: CASSTGATNTGELFF.

The V and J genes are TRBV2 and TRBJ2-2, with D possibly TRBD2 on 5 matching bases. This CDR3 is 15 amino acids long. V was trimmed by 2 bases and J by 7 bases, leaving 14 bases between them. The germline V gene has CDR1 SNHLY and CDR2 FYNNEI. CDR3: CASSEIEGLHGELFF. The CDR3 coding sequence is TGTGCCAGCAGTGAAATTGAGGGCCTTCACGGGGAGCTGTTTTTT.

The CDR3 DNA is TGTGCCAGCAGCGTAGTCGAGAATGAGCAGTTCTTC. This gives the protein CASSVVENEQFF. The V gene is TRBV9, the J gene TRBJ2-1; D gene unclear. V was pared by 0 bases and J by 7 bases, with 5 bases between. CDR1 is SGDLS, CDR2 YYNGEE, per germline. The CDR3 has 12 amino acids.

In this sample, this clonotype turned up many times. The CDR3, as DNA: TGTGCCAGCAAGCGCCCAGGAGGCAATGAGCAGTTCTTC. As protein: CASKRPGGNEQFF. The chain is built from TRBV27 and TRBJ2-1, with D possibly matching TRBD2 (5 bases). This CDR3 has 13 amino acids. V was cut by 7 bases and J by 6 bases, with 13 bases left in between. Germline values: CDR1 MNHEY, CDR2 SMNVEV (reference sequence).

This clonotype was observed a few times. The rearrangement links TRBV25-1 to TRBJ2-7; TRBD2 might be the D (6 bases). This CDR3 contains 16 residues. Trimming removed 3 bases from V and 3 bases from J, with 18 bases in between. Germline CDR1 and CDR2: MGHDK and SYGVNS. The CDR3 spells CASSDGGARRGYEQYF. CDR3 nucleotides: TGTGCCAGCAGTGATGGTGGGGCCCGGAGGGGCTACGAGCAGTACTTC.

This clonotype came up a few times. The genes are TRBV7-9 and TRBJ2-5; 10 bases line up with TRBD2. Germline trimming cut 5 bases from V and 5 bases from J; bases unmatched to any gene: 8. Germline CDR1 SEHNR, CDR2 FQNEAQ (reference sequence). This CDR3 region has 15 residues. CDR3 in amino acids: CASSRSLAGDETQYF. The CDR3 DNA reads as TGTGCCAGCAGCAGATCGCTAGCGGGAGACGAGACCCAGTACTTC.

This clonotype appeared a few times. The chain links TRBV29-1 to TRBJ1-1; 7 bases align to TRBD1. CDR1 is SQVTM and CDR2 is ANQGSEA in the germline V gene. The CDR3 extends over 14 amino acids. The ends lost 4 bases at V and 4 bases at J; junction bases unmatched: 9. CDR3 sequence (DNA): TGCAGCGTTGCTCGAGGGGGCCGTTTCACTGAAGCTTTCTTT. Its translation is CSVARGGRFTEAFF. Filled out from reference TRBV29-1 and TRBJ1-1, the complete variable domain reads SAVISQKPSRDICQRGTSLTIQCQVDSQVTMMFWYRQQPGQSLTLIATANQGSEATYESGFVIDKFPISRPNLTFSTLTVSNMSPEDSSIYLCSVARGGRFTEAFFGQGTRLTVV.

V gene TRBV28 combines with J gene TRBJ2-7, with 8 bases fitting TRBD2. J was trimmed by 0 bases and V by 6 bases; bases with no gene match: 10. CDR3 length: 16 residues. Germline V gene data show CDR1 as MDHEN and CDR2 as SYDVKM. The DNA for the CDR3 is TGTGCCAGCAGCCCTCTTAGCGGGGCTACCTCCTACGAGCAGTACTTC. Translation: CASSPLSGATSYEQYF.

This chain joins TRBV28 and TRBJ2-3; TRBD2 matches 16 bases. CDR1 MDHEN and CDR2 SYDVKM come from the germline V gene. This CDR3 comprises 15 residues. V gave up 5 bases and J gave up 11 bases; unmatched junction bases: 7. Here the CDR3 reads CASSPGTSGRVEQYF. CDR3 nucleotide sequence: TGTGCCAGCAGTCCAGGGACTAGCGGGAGGGTCGAGCAGTATTTT.

The rearrangement uses TRBV28 and TRBJ2-2; D is perhaps TRBD2 (5 bases). Trimming removed 6 bases from V and 1 base from J, with 9 bases in between. Per the germline V gene, CDR1 is MDHEN and CDR2 is SYDVKM. This CDR3 has 14 amino acids. CDR3 region: CASRTGWNTGELFF. In nucleotides, the CDR3 is TGTGCCAGCAGGACGGGATGGAACACCGGGGAGCTGTTTTTT.

This clonotype was seen many times. V is TRBV29-1 and J is TRBJ2-1; a possible D gene is TRBD2 (6 bases). The CDR3 runs to 11 residues. CDR1 SQVTM and CDR2 ANQGSEA come from the germline V gene. The CDR3 DNA reads as TGCAGTACAGTCCGGGGGAATGAGCAGTTCTTC. Its protein product is CSTVRGNEQFF.

This clonotype was seen many times. The chain has TRBV29-1 and TRBJ1-1; D perhaps matches TRBD1 (5 bases). The CDR3 is 15 amino acids. The V and J ends lost 0 bases and 5 bases respectively, with 16 bases between them. Germline assignment: CDR1 SQVTM and CDR2 ANQGSEA. CDR3 region: CSVEDPQGGWTEAFF. CDR3 coding DNA: TGCAGCGTTGAAGATCCCCAGGGAGGGTGGACTGAAGCTTTCTTT.

This clonotype was found a few times. This chain joins TRBV7-9 and TRBJ2-1, with 7 positions matching TRBD2. CDR3 size: 16 residues. Germline V gene data show CDR1 as SEHNR and CDR2 as FQNEAQ (reference sequence). With 0 bases clipped from V and 5 bases from J, the junction kept 7 bases outside the gene matches. CDR3 loop: CASSLAPASGHNEQFF. CDR3 sequence (DNA): TGTGCCAGCAGCTTAGCTCCAGCTAGCGGACACAATGAGCAGTTCTTC.

The chain uses TRBV28 and TRBJ2-7; 7 nucleotides align to TRBD1. In germline, CDR1 is MDHEN, CDR2 SYDVKM. Germline trimming cut 5 bases from V and 6 bases from J; bases unmatched to any gene: 4. This CDR3 is 12 amino acids long. The CDR3: CASSLTGSEQYF. CDR3 DNA sequence: TGTGCCAGCAGTCTGACAGGGAGCGAGCAGTACTTC. Using reference TRBV28 and TRBJ2-7 for the parts outside the CDR3, the full variable domain is DVKVTQSSRYLVKRTGEKVFLECVQDMDHENMFWYRQDPGLGLRLIYFSYDVKMKEKGDIPEGYSVSREKKERFSLILESASTNQTSMYLCASSLTGSEQYFGPGTRLTVT.

This chain joins TRBV6-5 and TRBJ1-1; TRBD1 matches 10 bases. The V and J ends lost 4 bases and 8 bases, in that order; junction bases with no gene match: 7. CDR1 and CDR2 (germline): MNHEY, SVGAGI. This CDR3 region has 14 residues. The CDR3: CASSLRGQGPEAFF. The CDR3 DNA follows: TGTGCCAGCAGTTTACGGGGACAGGGGCCCGAAGCTTTCTTT.

In its sample, this clonotype was seen many times. In DNA form, the CDR3 reads TGTGCCAGCAGCGGCGGGACTTCGGGAGACCGTTATACGCAGTATTTT. Encoded protein: CASSGGTSGDRYTQYF. V gene TRBV5-6 combines with J gene TRBJ2-3; perhaps TRBD2 as D (6 bases). The V and J ends lost 4 bases and 7 bases respectively, with 22 bases between them. The CDR3 consists of 16 residues. In germline, CDR1 is SGHDT, CDR2 YYEEEE.

The rearrangement joins TRBV12-3 or TRBV12-4 to TRBJ2-7, with 12 nucleotides matching TRBD2. The CDR3 loop spans 14 amino acids. The V segment lost 6 bases and the J segment 6 bases; nucleotides outside the gene matches: 6. The chain's CDR3 is CASSNGLAGREQYF. For the CDR3, the DNA is TGTGCCAGCAGCAACGGACTAGCGGGACGCGAGCAGTACTTC.

The rearrangement joins TRBV28 to TRBJ2-1; D possibly corresponds to TRBD1 (6 bases). The germline CDR1 and CDR2 sequences are MDHEN and SYDVKM. The CDR3 covers 15 residues. V lost 6 bases to trimming and J lost 8 bases, with 20 bases between them. This chain's CDR3 is CASSLGTAGVDEQFF. DNA for the CDR3: TGTGCCAGCAGCTTGGGTACGGCAGGGGTGGATGAGCAGTTCTTC.